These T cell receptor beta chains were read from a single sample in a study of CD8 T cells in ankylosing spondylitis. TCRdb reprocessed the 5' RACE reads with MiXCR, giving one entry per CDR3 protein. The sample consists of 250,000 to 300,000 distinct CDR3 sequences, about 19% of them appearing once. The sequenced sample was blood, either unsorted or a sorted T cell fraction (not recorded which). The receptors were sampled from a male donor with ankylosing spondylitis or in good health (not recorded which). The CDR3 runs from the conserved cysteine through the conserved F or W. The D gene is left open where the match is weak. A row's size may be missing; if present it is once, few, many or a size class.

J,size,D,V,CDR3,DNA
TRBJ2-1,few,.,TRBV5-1,CASSLQGGPYNEQFF,TGTGCCAGCAGTTTGCAAGGAGGACCCTACAATGAGCAGTTCTTC
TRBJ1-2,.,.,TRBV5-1,CASSFLTAPDGYTF,TGCGCCAGCAGCTTCCTGACGGCGCCCGATGGCTACACCTTC
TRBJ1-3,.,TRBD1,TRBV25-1,CASSEYRQGVSGNTIYF,TGTGCCAGCAGTGAATATAGACAGGGGGTCTCTGGAAACACCATATATTTT
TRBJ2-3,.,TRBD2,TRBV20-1,CSASPFSGRWGDTQYF,TGCAGTGCTAGCCCGTTTAGCGGGAGATGGGGAGATACGCAGTATTTT
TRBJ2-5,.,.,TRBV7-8,CASNQGQETQYF,TGTGCCAGCAACCAGGGGCAAGAGACCCAGTACTTC
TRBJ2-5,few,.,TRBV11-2,CASSRGFQETQYF,TGTGCCAGCAGCCGAGGGTTTCAAGAGACCCAGTACTTC
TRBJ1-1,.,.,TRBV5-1,CASSISEGAFF,TGCGCCAGCAGCATAAGCGAAGGGGCTTTCTTT
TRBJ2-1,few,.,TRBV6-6,CASKSYGEQFF,TGTGCCAGCAAATCGTACGGTGAGCAGTTCTTC
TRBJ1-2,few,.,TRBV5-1,CASSIWTAEGGGYTF,TGCGCCAGCAGCATTTGGACGGCGGAGGGTGGTGGCTACACCTTC
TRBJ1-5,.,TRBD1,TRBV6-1,CASSDRGVRANQRQHF,TGTGCCAGCAGCGACAGGGGAGTGAGGGCCAATCAGCGCCAGCATTTT